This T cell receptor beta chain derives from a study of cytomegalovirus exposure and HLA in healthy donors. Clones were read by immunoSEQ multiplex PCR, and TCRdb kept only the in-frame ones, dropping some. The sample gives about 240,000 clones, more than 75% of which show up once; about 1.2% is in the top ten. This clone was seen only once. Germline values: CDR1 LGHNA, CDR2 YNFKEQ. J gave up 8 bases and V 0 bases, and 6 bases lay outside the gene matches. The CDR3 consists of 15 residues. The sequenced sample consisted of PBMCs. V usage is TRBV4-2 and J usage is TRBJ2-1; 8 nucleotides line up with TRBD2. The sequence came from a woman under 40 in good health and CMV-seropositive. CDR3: CASSQEPAGAHEQFF. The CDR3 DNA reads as TGTGCCAGCAGCCAAGAGCCAGCGGGAGCACATGAGCAGTTCTTC.